The 17 T cell receptor beta chains in this list originate from one sample, sequenced in a study of glioma-infiltrating T cells. TCR alpha and beta CDR3 regions were amplified from RNA using iRepertoire nested multiplex PCR. TCRdb re-called the multiplex PCR reads with MiXCR, one entry per CDR3 protein. The profile covers over 15,000 distinct CDR3 sequences, with more than 45% appearing a single time and roughly 40% taken by the ten largest. The specimen sequenced was glioma tissue, nonneoplastic brain tissue, or PBMCs (not recorded which). The receptors here all came from a human donor with low-grade glioma or glioblastoma, undergoing nonglioma brain surgery, or in good health (not recorded which).

There are many counts of this clonotype. The chain has TRBV12-3 or TRBV12-4 and TRBJ2-1, with D tentatively TRBD1 (7 bases). The V gene lost 7 bases and the J gene lost 6 bases, with 19 bases spanning the gap. The CDR3 sequence is 15 residues long. CDR3 sequence: CASTSRDQGGNEQFF. The CDR3 DNA reads TGTGCCAGCACCTCCCGGGACCAGGGGGGCAATGAGCAGTTCTTC.

V and J are TRBV6-9 and TRBJ2-3; TRBD2 agrees at 11 bases. Germline V CDR1 and CDR2: MNHGY, SVAAGI. The ends lost 7 bases at V and 2 bases at J; junction bases unmatched: 8. This CDR3 has 16 amino acids. The CDR3 loop reads CASNSLAGVTTDTQYF. CDR3 bases: TGTGCCAGCAATTCACTAGCGGGAGTCACCACAGATACGCAGTATTTT.

For this clonotype: This may stem from a read error, because a much larger clone lies one nucleotide away. The chain has TRBV7-2 and TRBJ2-1; D gene unclear. The CDR3 loop spans 12 amino acids. The germline V gene has CDR1 SGHTA and CDR2 FQGNSA. The CDR3 nucleotides read TGTGCCAGAAGCTCTGGACCCAATGAGCAGTTCTTC. It translates to CARSSGPNEQFF. Full variable domain (outside the CDR3, taken from reference TRBV7-2 and TRBJ2-1): GAGVSQSPSNKVTEKGKDVELRCDPISGHTALYWYRQSLGQGLEFLIYFQGNSAPDKSGLPSDRFSAERTGGSVSTLTIQRTQQEDSAVYLCARSSGPNEQFFGPGTRLTVL.

The J gene is TRBJ1-1, the V gene TRBV28; 7 bases agree with TRBD1. CDR1 and CDR2 from the germline V gene are MDHEN and SYDVKM. CDR3 size: 15 residues. Germline trimming cut 5 bases from V and 4 bases from J; bases unmatched to any gene: 10. CDR3 nucleotides: TGTGCCAGCAGTACGACGGGACAGCCAACCACTGAAGCTTTCTTT. This codes for CASSTTGQPTTEAFF.

The chain links TRBV28 to TRBJ2-7; 8 positions agree with TRBD1. There are 14 residues in the CDR3. Germline assignment: CDR1 MDHEN and CDR2 SYDVKM. Unmatched junction bases numbered 7, after V lost 7 bases and J lost 2 bases. The CDR3 nucleotides read TGTGCCAGCATACCTCAGGGGGCGACCTACGAGCAGTACTTC. Protein product: CASIPQGATYEQYF. Full variable domain (remainder filled in from reference TRBV28 and TRBJ2-7): DVKVTQSSRYLVKRTGEKVFLECVQDMDHENMFWYRQDPGLGLRLIYFSYDVKMKEKGDIPEGYSVSREKKERFSLILESASTNQTSMYLCASIPQGATYEQYFGPGTRLTVT.

The chain couples TRBV2 to TRBJ1-1; D not certain. Per germline, CDR1 SNHLY and CDR2 FYNNEI. Trimming removed 5 bases at V and 1 base at J, with 8 bases between. The CDR3 is 13 residues long. The chain's CDR3 is CASSSDGNTEAFF. The CDR3 bases are TGTGCCAGCAGTTCGGACGGGAACACTGAAGCTTTCTTT.

V is TRBV28 and J is TRBJ1-1, with D tentatively TRBD1 (5 bases). The CDR3 has 14 residues. CDR1 MDHEN and CDR2 SYDVKM come from the germline V gene. V was trimmed by 5 bases and J by 5 bases, leaving 15 bases between them. CDR3: CASSTQGVVTEAFF. Written as DNA, the CDR3 is TGTGCCAGCAGTACCCAGGGCGTGGTAACTGAAGCTTTCTTT.

This rearrangement joins TRBV12-3 or TRBV12-4 to TRBJ2-2, with 8 bases matching TRBD2. The V segment lost 7 bases and the J segment 5 bases; nucleotides outside the gene matches: 9. The CDR3 is made up of 15 amino acids. This CDR3 is CASTWGSGGTGELFF. The CDR3 bases are TGTGCCAGCACCTGGGGCTCGGGAGGGACCGGGGAGCTGTTTTTT.

Regarding this clonotype: The junction shows a germline mismatch at one end, possibly a read error. CDR3 in DNA: TGTGCTAGCAGCTACGACAGGGGGAATGAGCAGTTCTTC. This sequence encodes CASSYDRGNEQFF. The chain is built from TRBV2 and TRBJ2-1; 9 nucleotides align to TRBD1. Germline V gene lookup returns CDR1 SNHLY and CDR2 FYNNEI. The CDR3 extends over 13 amino acids.

The chain employs TRBV7-2 and TRBJ2-3; tentative D call: TRBD1 (6 bases). Trimming shortened V by 2 bases and J by 0 bases, and 9 bases separated the two germline ends. The germline gives CDR1 SGHTA, CDR2 FQGNSA. This CDR3 has 15 residues. Written as DNA, the CDR3 is TGTGCCAGCAGCTTATCAGGGGTTAGCACAGATACGCAGTATTTT. This translates into CASSLSGVSTDTQYF.

V and J are TRBV6-1 and TRBJ2-7; D may be TRBD2 (6 bases). V lost 6 bases, J lost 3 bases, and 15 bases lay in between. The CDR3 has 14 residues. The germline CDR1 and CDR2 sequences are MNHNS and SASEGT. The CDR3, as DNA: TGTGCCAGCAGGCCGACTAGTGCTCTCTACGAGCAGTACTTC. Its protein is CASRPTSALYEQYF.

This clonotype was detected a few times. V is TRBV6-6 and J is TRBJ2-1; 10 bases fit TRBD2. Germline CDR1 and CDR2: MNHNY and SVGAGI (reference sequence). Trimming at V came to 5 bases and at J to 6 bases, leaving 7 bases not matched to a gene. The CDR3 runs 15 residues. The CDR3 nucleotides read TGTGCCAGCAGTCCTCTGACTAGCGGGCTCAATGAGCAGTTCTTC. Amino acids: CASSPLTSGLNEQFF.

By sample fraction, this clonotype is medium-sized (0.01 to 0.1%). V is TRBV7-2 and J is TRBJ2-3; 8 bases map to TRBD2. The germline V gene has CDR1 SGHTA and CDR2 FQGNSA. Trimming at V came to 1 base and at J to 5 bases, leaving 8 bases not matched to a gene. The CDR3 sequence is 16 residues long. In DNA, the CDR3 is TGTGCCAGCAGCTTAGTAAGCGGGAGAGGGCAAGATACGCAGTATTTT. Protein sequence: CASSLVSGRGQDTQYF. Complete variable domain (other parts from reference TRBV7-2 and TRBJ2-3): GAGVSQSPSNKVTEKGKDVELRCDPISGHTALYWYRQSLGQGLEFLIYFQGNSAPDKSGLPSDRFSAERTGGSVSTLTIQRTQQEDSAVYLCASSLVSGRGQDTQYFGPGTRLTVL.

In this sample, this clonotype turned up once. This chain uses TRBV6-2 or TRBV6-3 with TRBJ2-7, with TRBD2 matching 12 bases. The germline V gene encodes CDR1 MNHEY and CDR2 SVGEGT. After removal of 6 bases from V and 6 bases from J, the junction contained 3 bases not matched to a gene. This CDR3 spans 13 amino acids. The CDR3 DNA sequence: TGTGCCAGCAGGATGACTAGCGGGAGCGAGCAGTACTTC. Translating gives CASRMTSGSEQYF.

The rearrangement joins TRBV4-1 to TRBJ1-5; TRBD1 might be the D (5 bases). Trimming took off 2 bases at V and 1 base at J, with 15 bases between the two ends. CDR3 length: 17 amino acids. The germline gives CDR1 MGHRA, CDR2 YSYEKL. The CDR3 loop is CASSQSFGAGSNQPQHF. CDR3 sequence (DNA): TGCGCCAGCAGCCAATCGTTCGGGGCAGGGAGCAATCAGCCCCAGCATTTT.

This clonotype was detected a few times. CDR3 bases: TGTGCCAGCAGCCCTCCAGGGGAAGAGCAGTACTTC. Its translation: CASSPPGEEQYF. V and J are TRBV27 and TRBJ2-7; TRBD1 might be the D (6 bases). Deletions cut 6 bases from V and 7 bases from J, with 13 bases between. Per the germline V gene, CDR1 is MNHEY and CDR2 is SMNVEV (reference sequence). CDR3 length equals 12 residues.

To note about this clonotype: A much larger clone differs by one base, so this may be a read error. J is TRBJ2-1 and V is TRBV12-3 or TRBV12-4, with 7 positions matching TRBD1. The trim removed 7 bases at V and 6 bases at J, leaving 12 bases unmatched. The CDR3 has 15 amino acids. The CDR3 spells CASTSRDQGVNEQFF. DNA for the CDR3: TGTGCCAGCACCTCCCGGGACCAGGGGGTCAATGAGCAGTTCTTC.